The T cell receptor (beta chain) under discussion was sequenced for a study of blood T cells in healthy people across ages. The CDR3 length is 15 residues. Germline V gene lookup returns CDR1 SGHTA and CDR2 FQGNSA. With 3 bases removed from V and 1 base from J, the gap between germline ends came to 12 bases. The table lists this clonotype with many counts. Together with a sample-barcoded 5' primer, a J-beta primer mix was included in a second PCR lasting about 7 to 11 cycles. TCRdb re-called the 5' RACE reads with MiXCR, one entry per CDR3 protein. The sample lists approximately 490,000 distinct CDR3 sequences, approximately 25% seen once, with roughly 9% in the top ten. This same sample was also part of a study on T cells of mothers and their children. As that report states: Extracted RNA, in its entirety, went into cDNA synthesis at about 1.5 ug per 15 ul.

The receptor was isolated from a boy younger than 18 in good health. The rearrangement links TRBV7-2 to TRBJ2-5; D might be TRBD1 (6 bases). The sequencing sample was made of blood. CDR3 sequence: CASSLGGGPQETQYF. CDR3 sequence (DNA): TGTGCCAGCAGCTTGGGTGGGGGCCCCCAAGAGACCCAGTACTTC.